The T cell receptor beta chain under discussion was sequenced for a study of control samples from healthy donors and cancer patients. Germline CDR1 is MNHEY and CDR2 is SMNVEV (reference sequence). The trim removed 4 bases at V and 10 bases at J, leaving 13 bases unmatched. CDR3 length: 16 amino acids. The method was immunoSEQ multiplex PCR; TCRdb's version includes in-frame clones alone and lacks a portion of them. The sample consists of approximately 100,000 clones, 82% of them appearing once. This receptor was identified in a man in his sixties in good health. The sample was blood. J is TRBJ1-6 and V is TRBV27; 7 positions match TRBD1. Written as DNA, the CDR3 is TGTGCCAGCAGTTCCCCCTCAGGGGGATTAAGATCACCCCTCCACTTT. Amino acids: CASSSPSGGLRSPLHF.